The present T cell receptor (beta chain) was sequenced within a study of blood T cell repertoires in COVID-19. As for the study in general: Specimens from acute and convalescent COVID-19 originated in the United States, Italy and Spain. The cDNA or gDNA used as material had been derived from T cells, B-cell-depleted T cells, or PBMCs.

The V end lost 2 bases, the J end lost 8 bases, and 18 bases lay between the germline ends. Germline V CDR1 and CDR2: LNHNV, YYDKDF (reference sequence). CDR3 length equals 15 residues. Authors' methods: From reference gene primer amplification, estimates of nucleated cell counts were derived. The assay was immunoSEQ multiplex PCR, and TCRdb's table has in-frame clones only and misses some. V and J calls and clone size follow that table, whereas D and trimming were derived from the DNA. Among 100,000 to 150,000 clones listed, 88% were seen once. This clonotype originated in a man aged 45-65 years with acute or convalescent COVID-19. Sequencing input: peripheral blood. This chain uses TRBV15 with TRBJ1-2; tentatively, D is TRBD1 (5 bases). The CDR3 DNA follows: TGTGCCACCAGCAGAAGGGGCAGGGTACCAGGCGGCTACACCTTC. Protein sequence: CATSRRGRVPGGYTF.